This TCR beta chain was identified in a study of T cells after posttransplantation cyclophosphamide. Produced via immunoSEQ multiplex PCR; TCRdb's table is partial and in-frame only. The sample yields more than 10,000 clones, 90% to 95% seen once. The CDR3 covers 14 residues. After removal of 3 bases from V and 5 bases from J, the junction contained 3 bases not matched to a gene. Germline lookup yields CDR1 LNHDA and CDR2 SQIVND (reference sequence). A marrow graft followed busulfan-fludarabine conditioning, with cyclophosphamide on days +3 and +4. The chain is built from TRBV19 and TRBJ2-1; TRBD2 matches 8 bases. Here the sequenced sample was PBMCs, taken after allogeneic stem cell transplant with posttransplant cyclophosphamide. This receptor was identified in a female patient aged 30 to 40 who received an allogeneic stem cell transplant from an unrelated donor, was CMV-positive, and had no GVHD. Part of the T cells may come from the graft donor. As DNA, the CDR3 is TGTGCCAGTAGTATTAAGCGGGGGCACAATGAGCAGTTCTTC. Translation gives CASSIKRGHNEQFF.